Following are 26 T cell receptor beta chains from one sample sequenced in a study of blood T cells in healthy people across ages. Sample-barcoded 5' priming and a J-beta primer mix drove a second PCR of 7 to 11 cycles. TCRdb re-called the 5' RACE reads with MiXCR, one entry per CDR3 protein. This sample has around 650,000 distinct CDR3 sequences, with approximately 31% found just once. The sequenced material came from blood. All receptors come from an elderly woman in good health.

This clonotype was recorded at least ten times. V is TRBV10-3 and J is TRBJ2-1, with 16 bases aligning to TRBD2. Germline assignment: CDR1 ENHRY and CDR2 SYGVKD. CDR3 length equals 15 residues. J was trimmed by 8 bases and V by 10 bases; bases with no gene match: 8. CDR3 residues: CASGTSGGAVYEQFF. CDR3 in DNA: TGTGCCAGCGGGACTAGCGGGGGGGCCGTCTATGAGCAGTTCTTC.

This clonotype was seen ten or more times. The V call is TRBV5-1, the J call TRBJ1-1; D is possibly TRBD1 (6 bases). The V gene lost 4 bases and the J gene lost 3 bases, with 16 bases spanning the gap. Germline V lookup: CDR1 SGHRS, CDR2 YFSETQ. This CDR3 is 15 amino acids long. The CDR3 nucleotides read TGCGCCAGCAGCGAAGGAGCCGGGACACACACTGAAGCTTTCTTT. It specifies CASSEGAGTHTEAFF.

This clonotype was seen a handful of times. CDR3 coding DNA: TGTGCCAGCAGTTTCCCCCGGGGTAGCGGGGGGGCCTTAAGCAAAAACATTCAGTACTTC. Its translation is CASSFPRGSGGALSKNIQYF. The V call is TRBV6-5, the J call TRBJ2-4, with TRBD2 matching over 11 bases. The length of the CDR3 is 20 residues. Unmatched junction bases numbered 17, after V lost 4 bases and J lost 3 bases. Germline values: CDR1 MNHEY, CDR2 SVGAGI.

This clonotype has more than one count but fewer than ten. The chain links TRBV25-1 to TRBJ2-7; no reliable D call. CDR1 and CDR2 (germline): MGHDK, SYGVNS. The CDR3 is 13 amino acids. V lost 7 bases and J 0 bases, leaving 10 bases between the germline ends. CDR3 nucleotides: TGTGCCAGCACCTTGGGAAGCTCCTACGAGCAGTACTTC. This codes for CASTLGSSYEQYF.

This clonotype was detected only a few times. The chain joins TRBV6-1 to TRBJ1-5; TRBD1 matches at 11 bases. The CDR3 is 16 residues long. V was pared by 6 bases and J by 0 bases, with 4 bases of the junction left unmatched. Germline loops: CDR1 MNHNS, CDR2 SASEGT. DNA for the CDR3: TGTGCCAGCAGACTGGGACAGGGGGTTAGCAATCAGCCCCAGCATTTT. It codes for CASRLGQGVSNQPQHF.

This clonotype occurred a few times. A much larger clone differs by one base, so this may be a read error. This chain uses TRBV24-1 with TRBJ2-7, with TRBD1 matching 9 bases. Germline lookup yields CDR1 KGHDR and CDR2 SFDVKD. Unmatched junction bases numbered 8, after V lost 4 bases and J lost 5 bases. The CDR3 covers 15 residues. CDR3 nucleotides: TGTGCCACCAGTGACCCGGGGACAGGGATCGACGAGCAGTACTTC. Its protein product is CATSDPGTGIDEQYF.

Regarding this clonotype: Here the CDR3 omits its conserved ending phenylalanine or tryptophan, so a read error is the likely source. The rearrangement uses TRBV9 and TRBJ2-1, with 14 positions matching TRBD2. The germline gives CDR1 SGDLS, CDR2 YYNGEE. V was pared by 3 bases and J by 6 bases, with 14 bases of the junction left unmatched. The CDR3 loop spans 19 amino acids. CDR3 protein: CASSGSGLAGGQFLNEQFV. For the CDR3, the DNA is TGTGCCAGCAGCGGGAGCGGACTAGCGGGGGGTCAGTTCCTCAATGAGCAGTTCGTC.

CDR3 residues: CSAGNTGADTQYF. The DNA for the CDR3 is TGCAGTGCTGGAAATACAGGGGCAGATACGCAGTATTTT. The chain joins TRBV20-1 to TRBJ2-3, with 7 bases identical to TRBD1. Trimming at V came to 5 bases and at J to 4 bases, leaving 6 bases not matched to a gene. CDR1 DFQATT and CDR2 SNEGSKA come from the germline V gene (reference sequence). The CDR3 contains 13 residues.

There are many counts of this clonotype. This chain joins TRBV9 and TRBJ2-1, with 14 bases that match TRBD2. J gave up 0 bases and V 3 bases, and 5 bases lay outside the gene matches. The CDR3 runs 18 residues. CDR1 is SGDLS, CDR2 YYNGEE, per germline. CDR3 residues: CASSAGLAGASSYNEQFF. The CDR3 coding sequence is TGTGCCAGCAGCGCGGGACTAGCGGGGGCCTCCTCCTACAATGAGCAGTTCTTC.

A word on this clonotype: A single base separates this from a much larger clone, so it may be a read error. V is TRBV10-3 and J is TRBJ2-1; 9 bases align to TRBD1. CDR1 is ENHRY and CDR2 is SYGVKD in the germline V gene. The CDR3 totals 13 residues. Here the CDR3 DNA reads TGTGCCAGCAGTGGGGACAGGGAGAATGAGCAGTTCTTC. Its translation: CASSGDRENEQFF.

As to this clonotype: A much larger clone differs from this one at a single base, so this may be a read error. The chain is built from TRBV20-1 and TRBJ2-6, with a weak D call TRBD2 (6 bases). The germline V and J ends were trimmed by 5 bases and 0 bases, with 8 bases remaining between them. This CDR3 comprises 14 residues. Germline CDR1 DFQATT, CDR2 SNEGSKA (reference sequence). CDR3 bases: TGCAGTGCTTGGGGGGACTCTGGGGCCAACGTCCTGACTTTC. As protein: CSAWGDSGANVLTF.

With respect to this clonotype: A single base separates this from a much larger clone, so it may be a read error. V and J are TRBV7-2 and TRBJ1-2; no definite D call. Germline V gives CDR1 SGHTA, CDR2 FQGNSA. The CDR3 length is 12 residues. The ends were cut back, 3 bases at V and 7 bases at J, with 9 bases in the middle. CDR3 DNA sequence: TGTGCCAGCAGCTTTGACGGTTTTGGCTACACCTTC. Translation gives CASSFDGFGYTF.

The chain has TRBV20-1 and TRBJ1-5, with D uncertain. CDR3 size: 15 residues. Trimming left V 4 bases short and J 0 bases short, with 13 bases between. Germline assignment: CDR1 DFQATT and CDR2 SNEGSKA (reference sequence). This CDR3 reads CSATQETDSNQPQHF. The CDR3, as DNA: TGCAGTGCTACCCAGGAGACCGATAGCAATCAGCCCCAGCATTTT.

This clonotype came up a few times. This chain links TRBV7-9 with TRBJ1-5; TRBD1 matches 7 bases. CDR1 is SEHNR, CDR2 FQNEAQ, per germline (reference sequence). CDR3 size: 14 residues. V lost 5 bases and J lost 6; bases outside the gene matches: 7. The CDR3 DNA sequence: TGTGCCAGCAGCCAGGGGGGGCCCCTTCAGCCCCAGCATTTT. This sequence encodes CASSQGGPLQPQHF.

The chain couples TRBV7-9 to TRBJ1-3, with no clear D. This CDR3 has 16 residues. The V end lost 1 base, the J end lost 0 bases, and 10 bases lay between the germline ends. Germline V gives CDR1 SEHNR, CDR2 FQNEAQ (reference sequence). The CDR3 loop reads CASSLVIGRSGNTIYF. CDR3 DNA: TGTGCCAGCAGCTTAGTTATAGGTCGCTCTGGAAACACCATATATTTT.

V usage is TRBV15 and J usage is TRBJ2-7; 9 nucleotides align to TRBD1. Per the germline V gene, CDR1 is LNHNV and CDR2 is YYDKDF (reference sequence). There are 14 residues in the CDR3. Trimming at V came to 1 base and at J to 6 bases, leaving 4 bases not matched to a gene. CDR3 sequence reads: CATSRGQGGGEQYF. The CDR3 region has the DNA TGTGCCACCAGCAGAGGACAGGGGGGTGGCGAGCAGTACTTC.

This clonotype was observed many times. DNA for the CDR3: TGTGCCACCAGTGGGGAGACAGGGGCCTACAATGAGCAGTTCTTC. It translates to CATSGETGAYNEQFF. The V call is TRBV24-1, the J call TRBJ2-1; the match to TRBD1 covers 8 bases. The V gene end was trimmed by 5 bases and the J gene end by 2 bases; junction bases not matched to a gene: 4. The CDR3 spans 15 residues. Germline V gene sequence: CDR1 KGHDR, CDR2 SFDVKD.

This clonotype was observed a few times. This chain uses TRBV20-1 with TRBJ2-3; D perhaps matches TRBD1 (6 bases). With 0 bases removed from V and 0 bases from J, the gap between germline ends came to 10 bases. CDR3 length equals 15 residues. Germline V lookup: CDR1 DFQATT, CDR2 SNEGSKA (reference sequence). The CDR3 DNA reads TGCAGTGCTAGAGATACCGGACAGAGCACAGATACGCAGTATTTT. Translated, it gives CSARDTGQSTDTQYF.

This chain joins TRBV4-1 and TRBJ1-6, with D uncertain. This CDR3 is 15 amino acids long. The V gene's germline CDR1 is MGHRA and CDR2 YSYEKL. The V end lost 1 base, the J end lost 4 bases, and 8 bases lay between the germline ends. This chain's CDR3 is CASSQVKTYNSPLHF. The CDR3 DNA sequence: TGCGCCAGCAGCCAAGTAAAGACATATAATTCACCCCTCCACTTT.

The CDR3 protein is CASSLQGALEQFF. Written as DNA, the CDR3 is TGTGCCAGCAGCTTACAGGGGGCGCTTGAGCAGTTCTTC. This chain links TRBV7-2 with TRBJ2-1; 8 bases map to TRBD1. The CDR3 has 13 amino acids. The ends lost 2 bases at V and 9 bases at J; junction bases unmatched: 3. The germline V gene has CDR1 SGHTA and CDR2 FQGNSA.

This sequence joins TRBV4-1 and TRBJ2-3; 11 positions agree with TRBD2. J lost 4 bases, V lost 3 bases, and 6 bases had no gene match. From germline, CDR1 is MGHRA and CDR2 YSYEKL. The CDR3 runs to 16 residues. For the CDR3, the DNA is TGCGCCAGCAGCCAGGTAGCGGGAGGGGGTTCAGATACGCAGTATTTT. Translated: CASSQVAGGGSDTQYF.

In this sample, this clonotype turned up a few times. The V gene is TRBV7-8, the J gene TRBJ1-1; TRBD1 might be the D (5 bases). V lost 2 bases and J 5 bases, leaving 12 bases between the germline ends. The CDR3 covers 14 residues. Germline V gives CDR1 SGHVS, CDR2 FQNEAQ. The CDR3 DNA follows: TGTGCCAGCAGCTTAACCAGGGTAGGGACTGAAGCTTTCTTT. It is translated as CASSLTRVGTEAFF. The full variable domain, completed using reference TRBV7-8 and TRBJ1-1, is GAGVSQSPRYKVAKRGQDVALRCDPISGHVSLFWYQQALGQGPEFLTYFQNEAQLDKSGLPSDRFFAERPEGSVSTLKIQRTQQEDSAVYLCASSLTRVGTEAFFGQGTRLTVV.

This clonotype came up many times. The chain couples TRBV6-2 or TRBV6-3 to TRBJ2-1; D may correspond to TRBD1 or TRBD2 (5 bases each). The CDR3 has 15 amino acids. Germline V gene data show CDR1 as MNHEY and CDR2 as SVGEGT. V gave up 6 bases and J gave up 3 bases, with 15 bases separating them. The CDR3 loop is CASSGSGRSYNEQFF. In DNA, the CDR3 is TGTGCCAGCAGCGGGTCGGGACGTAGCTACAATGAGCAGTTCTTC.

There are many counts of this clonotype. The chain has TRBV3-1 and TRBJ2-7; 7 bases agree with TRBD2. After removal of 0 bases from V and 4 bases from J, the junction contained 3 bases not matched to a gene. This CDR3 contains 14 residues. Germline CDR1 and CDR2: LGHDT and YNNKEL (reference sequence). The CDR3 DNA sequence: TGTGCCAGCAGCCAAGAAGGGGAGGGGTACGAGCAGTACTTC. Its translation: CASSQEGEGYEQYF.

This clonotype was seen a single time. The junction departs from germline at one end; a sequencing error may be responsible. V is TRBV28 and J is TRBJ2-5, with D possibly TRBD1 on 8 matching bases. The CDR3 has 12 residues. The germline V gene encodes CDR1 MDHEN and CDR2 SYDVKM. CDR3 DNA: TGTGCCAGCTACAGGGGGAGGGAGACCCAGGACTTC. Translating gives CASYRGRETQDF.

On this clonotype itself: A much bigger clone sits one base away, suggesting this may be a read error. The rearrangement joins TRBV15 to TRBJ2-4, with 11 bases that match TRBD2. CDR1 is LNHNV and CDR2 is YYDKDF in the germline V gene (reference sequence). The CDR3 spans 14 residues. V shed 4 bases and J 8 bases; nucleotides not matched to a gene: 4. CDR3 region: CATSIGTSGDIQYF. For the CDR3, the DNA is TGTGCCACCAGCATAGGGACTAGCGGTGACATTCAGTACTTC.